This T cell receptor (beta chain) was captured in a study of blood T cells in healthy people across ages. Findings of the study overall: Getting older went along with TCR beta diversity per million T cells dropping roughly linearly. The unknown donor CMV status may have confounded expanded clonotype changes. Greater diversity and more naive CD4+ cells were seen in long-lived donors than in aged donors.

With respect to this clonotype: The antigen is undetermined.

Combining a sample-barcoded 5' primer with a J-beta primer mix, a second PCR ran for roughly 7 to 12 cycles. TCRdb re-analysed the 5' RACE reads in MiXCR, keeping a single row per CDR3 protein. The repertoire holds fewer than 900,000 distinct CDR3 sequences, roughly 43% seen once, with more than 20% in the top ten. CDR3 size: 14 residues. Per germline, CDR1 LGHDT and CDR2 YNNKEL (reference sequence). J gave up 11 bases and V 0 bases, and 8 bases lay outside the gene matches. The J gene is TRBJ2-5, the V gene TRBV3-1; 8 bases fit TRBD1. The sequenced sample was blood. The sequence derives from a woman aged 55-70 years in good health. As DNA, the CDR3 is TGTGCCAGCAGCCAAGAGGACAGGGCCCAAGAGCAGTACTTC. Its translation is CASSQEDRAQEQYF.